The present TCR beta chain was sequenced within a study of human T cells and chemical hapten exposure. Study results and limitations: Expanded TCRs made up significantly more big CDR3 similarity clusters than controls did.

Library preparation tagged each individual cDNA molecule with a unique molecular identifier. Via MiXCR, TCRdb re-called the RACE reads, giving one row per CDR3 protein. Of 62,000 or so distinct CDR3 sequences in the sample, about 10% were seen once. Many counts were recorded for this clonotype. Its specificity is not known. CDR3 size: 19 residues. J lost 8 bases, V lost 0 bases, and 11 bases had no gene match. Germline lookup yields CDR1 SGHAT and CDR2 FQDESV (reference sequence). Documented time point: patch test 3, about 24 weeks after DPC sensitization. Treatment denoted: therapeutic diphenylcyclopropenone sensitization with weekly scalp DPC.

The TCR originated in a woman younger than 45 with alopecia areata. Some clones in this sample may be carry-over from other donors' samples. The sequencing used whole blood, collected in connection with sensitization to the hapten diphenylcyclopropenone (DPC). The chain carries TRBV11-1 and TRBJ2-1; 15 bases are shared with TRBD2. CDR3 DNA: TGTGCCAGCAGCTTAGCGCGGGGGACTAGCGGGAGGCTTGGTGATGAGCAGTTCTTC. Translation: CASSLARGTSGRLGDEQFF.